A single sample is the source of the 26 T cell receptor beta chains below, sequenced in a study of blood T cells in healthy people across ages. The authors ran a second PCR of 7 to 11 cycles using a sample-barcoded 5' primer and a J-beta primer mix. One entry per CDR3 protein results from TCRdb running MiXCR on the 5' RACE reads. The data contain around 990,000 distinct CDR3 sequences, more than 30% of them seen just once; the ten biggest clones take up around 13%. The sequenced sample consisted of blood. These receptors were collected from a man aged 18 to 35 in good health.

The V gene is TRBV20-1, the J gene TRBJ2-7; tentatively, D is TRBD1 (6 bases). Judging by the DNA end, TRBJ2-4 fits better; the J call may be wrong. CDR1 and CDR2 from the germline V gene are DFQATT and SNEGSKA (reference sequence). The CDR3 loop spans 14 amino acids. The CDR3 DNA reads TGCAGTGCTAGTCCCACCCTCCAGGGGAACATTCAGTACTTC. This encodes CSASPTLQGNIQYF.

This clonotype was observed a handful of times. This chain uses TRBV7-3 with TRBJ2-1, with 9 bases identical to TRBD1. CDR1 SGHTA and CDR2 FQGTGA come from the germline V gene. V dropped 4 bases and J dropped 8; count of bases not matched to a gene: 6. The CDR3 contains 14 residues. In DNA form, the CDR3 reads TGTGCCAGCAGCTCTGATGGGACAGGGTATGAGCAGTTCTTC. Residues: CASSSDGTGYEQFF.

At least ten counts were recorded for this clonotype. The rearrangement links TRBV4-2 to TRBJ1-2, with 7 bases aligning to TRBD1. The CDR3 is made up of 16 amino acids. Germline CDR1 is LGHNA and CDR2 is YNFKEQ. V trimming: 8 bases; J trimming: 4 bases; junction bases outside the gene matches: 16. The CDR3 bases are TGTGCCAGCCGCTATGGAACCGGGACAGCCCCCTATGGCTACACCTTC. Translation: CASRYGTGTAPYGYTF.

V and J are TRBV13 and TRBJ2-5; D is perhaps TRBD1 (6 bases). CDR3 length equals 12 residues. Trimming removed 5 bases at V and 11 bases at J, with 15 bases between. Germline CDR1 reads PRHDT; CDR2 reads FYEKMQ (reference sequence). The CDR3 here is CASSQEGDVQYF. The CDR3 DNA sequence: TGTGCCAGCAGCCAAGAGGGGGATGTGCAGTACTTC.

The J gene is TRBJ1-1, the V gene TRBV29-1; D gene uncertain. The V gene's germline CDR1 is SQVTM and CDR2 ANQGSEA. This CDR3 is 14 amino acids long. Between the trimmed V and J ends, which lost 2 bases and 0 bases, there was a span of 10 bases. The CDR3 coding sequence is TGCAGCGTTGAACAGGCCGGGTTGAACACTGAAGCTTTCTTT. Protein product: CSVEQAGLNTEAFF.

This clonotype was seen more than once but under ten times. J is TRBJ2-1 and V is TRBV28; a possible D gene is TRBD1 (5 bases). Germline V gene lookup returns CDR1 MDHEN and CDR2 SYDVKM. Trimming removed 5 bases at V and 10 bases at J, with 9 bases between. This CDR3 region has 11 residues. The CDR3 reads CASSMYREQFF. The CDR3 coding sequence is TGTGCCAGCAGTATGTACAGGGAGCAGTTCTTC. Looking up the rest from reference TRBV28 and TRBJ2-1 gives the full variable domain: DVKVTQSSRYLVKRTGEKVFLECVQDMDHENMFWYRQDPGLGLRLIYFSYDVKMKEKGDIPEGYSVSREKKERFSLILESASTNQTSMYLCASSMYREQFFGPGTRLTVL.

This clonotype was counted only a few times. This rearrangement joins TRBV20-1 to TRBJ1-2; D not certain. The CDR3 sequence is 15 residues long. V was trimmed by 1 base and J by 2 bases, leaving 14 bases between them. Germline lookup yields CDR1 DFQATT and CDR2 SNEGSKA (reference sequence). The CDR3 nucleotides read TGCAGTGCTAGAGTCGCCGGGGTCGGAAACTATGGCTACACCTTC. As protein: CSARVAGVGNYGYTF.

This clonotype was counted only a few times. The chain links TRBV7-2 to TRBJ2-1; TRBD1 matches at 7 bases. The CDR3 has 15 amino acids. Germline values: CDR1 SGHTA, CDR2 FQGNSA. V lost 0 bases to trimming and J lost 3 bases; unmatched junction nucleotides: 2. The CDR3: CASSLAQGVYNEQFF. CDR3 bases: TGTGCCAGCAGCTTAGCGCAGGGGGTCTACAATGAGCAGTTCTTC.

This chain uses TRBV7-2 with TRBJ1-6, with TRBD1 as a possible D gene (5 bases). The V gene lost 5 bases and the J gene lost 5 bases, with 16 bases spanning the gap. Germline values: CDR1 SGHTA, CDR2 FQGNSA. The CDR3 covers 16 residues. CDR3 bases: TGTGCCAGCAGCCCGCCCCGGGGACCTAATAATTCACCCCTCCACTTT. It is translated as CASSPPRGPNNSPLHF.

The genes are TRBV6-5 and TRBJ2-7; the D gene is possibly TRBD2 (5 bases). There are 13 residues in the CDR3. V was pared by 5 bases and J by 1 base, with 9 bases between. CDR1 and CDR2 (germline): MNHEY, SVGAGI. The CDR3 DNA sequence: TGTGCCAGCAGTCGGGATCTATCCTACGAGCAGTACTTC. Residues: CASSRDLSYEQYF.

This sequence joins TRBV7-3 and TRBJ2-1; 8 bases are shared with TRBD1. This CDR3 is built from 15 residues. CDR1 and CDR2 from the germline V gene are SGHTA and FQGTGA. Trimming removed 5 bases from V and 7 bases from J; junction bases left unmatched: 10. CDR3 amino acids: CASSPPGGSGNEQFF. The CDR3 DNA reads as TGTGCCAGCAGCCCCCCAGGGGGCTCTGGGAATGAGCAGTTCTTC.

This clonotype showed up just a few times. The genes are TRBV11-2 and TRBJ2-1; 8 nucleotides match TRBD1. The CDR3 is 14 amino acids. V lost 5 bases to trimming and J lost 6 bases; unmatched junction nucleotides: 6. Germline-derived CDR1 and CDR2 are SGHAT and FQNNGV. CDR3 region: CASSVTGVGNEQFF. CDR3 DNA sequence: TGTGCCAGCAGCGTGACAGGGGTGGGCAATGAGCAGTTCTTC.

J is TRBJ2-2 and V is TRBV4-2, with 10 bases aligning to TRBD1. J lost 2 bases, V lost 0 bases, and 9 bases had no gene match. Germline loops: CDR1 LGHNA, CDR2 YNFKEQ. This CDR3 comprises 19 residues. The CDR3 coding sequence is TGTGCCAGCAGCCAAGATCTGGAGACAGGGGGCCCCAACACCGGGGAGCTGTTTTTT. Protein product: CASSQDLETGGPNTGELFF.

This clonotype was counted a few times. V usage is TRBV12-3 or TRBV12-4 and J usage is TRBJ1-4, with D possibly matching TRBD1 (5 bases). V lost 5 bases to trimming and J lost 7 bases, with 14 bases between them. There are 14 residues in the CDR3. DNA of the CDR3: TGTGCCAGCAGTCCTGGGGCAGCGATTGAAAAACTGTTTTTT. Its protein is CASSPGAAIEKLFF.

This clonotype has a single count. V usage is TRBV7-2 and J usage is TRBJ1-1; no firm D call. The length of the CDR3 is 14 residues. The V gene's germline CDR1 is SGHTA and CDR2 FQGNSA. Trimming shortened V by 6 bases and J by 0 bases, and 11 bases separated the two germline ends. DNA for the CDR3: TGTGCCAGCAGGAGCGGATCCATGAACACTGAAGCTTTCTTT. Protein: CASRSGSMNTEAFF.

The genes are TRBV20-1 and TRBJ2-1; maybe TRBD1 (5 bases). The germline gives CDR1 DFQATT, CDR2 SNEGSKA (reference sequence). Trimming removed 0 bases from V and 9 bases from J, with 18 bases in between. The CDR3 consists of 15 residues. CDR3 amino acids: CSARDDRSLGAEQFF. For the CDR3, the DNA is TGCAGTGCTAGAGATGACAGAAGCCTTGGGGCTGAGCAGTTCTTC.

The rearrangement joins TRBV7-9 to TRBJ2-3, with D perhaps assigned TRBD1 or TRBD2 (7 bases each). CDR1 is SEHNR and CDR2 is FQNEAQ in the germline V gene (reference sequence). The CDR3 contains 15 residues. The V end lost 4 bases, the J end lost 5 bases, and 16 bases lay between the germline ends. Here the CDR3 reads CASSSNSGGGDTQYF. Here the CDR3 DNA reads TGTGCCAGCAGCTCAAATTCAGGGGGGGGAGATACGCAGTATTTT. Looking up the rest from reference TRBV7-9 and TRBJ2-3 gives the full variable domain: DTGVSQNPRHKITKRGQNVTFRCDPISEHNRLYWYRQTLGQGPEFLTYFQNEAQLEKSRLLSDRFSAERPKGSFSTLEIQRTEQGDSAMYLCASSSNSGGGDTQYFGPGTRLTVL.

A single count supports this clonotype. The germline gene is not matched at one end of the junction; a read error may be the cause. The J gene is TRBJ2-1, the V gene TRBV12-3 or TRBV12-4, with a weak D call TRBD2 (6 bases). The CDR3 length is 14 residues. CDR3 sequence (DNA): TGTGCCGGCAGTTTGGAGGGCTCCTACAATGAGCAGTTCTTC. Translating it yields CAGSLEGSYNEQFF.

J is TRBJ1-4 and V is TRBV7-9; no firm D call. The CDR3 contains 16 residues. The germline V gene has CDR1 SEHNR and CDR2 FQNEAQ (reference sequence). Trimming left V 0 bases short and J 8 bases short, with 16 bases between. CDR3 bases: TGTGCCAGCAGCTTAGCCGAAGGTCGCTTCGGGGAAAAACTGTTTTTT. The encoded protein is CASSLAEGRFGEKLFF.

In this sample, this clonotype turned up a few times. DNA for the CDR3: TGCAGCGTTGAGGATAAGGGGGAAGAGACCCAGTTCTTC. Amino acid sequence: CSVEDKGEETQFF. The chain uses TRBV29-1 and TRBJ2-1; D perhaps matches TRBD1 (6 bases). Germline CDR1 SQVTM, CDR2 ANQGSEA. The CDR3 is made up of 13 amino acids. Trimming removed 3 bases at V and 13 bases at J, with 19 bases between.

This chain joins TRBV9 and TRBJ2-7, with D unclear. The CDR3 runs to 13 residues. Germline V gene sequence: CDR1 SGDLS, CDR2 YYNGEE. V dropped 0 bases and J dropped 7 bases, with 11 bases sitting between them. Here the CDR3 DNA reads TGTGCCAGCAGCGTAGCCTACATGGGGGAGCAGTACTTC. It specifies CASSVAYMGEQYF.

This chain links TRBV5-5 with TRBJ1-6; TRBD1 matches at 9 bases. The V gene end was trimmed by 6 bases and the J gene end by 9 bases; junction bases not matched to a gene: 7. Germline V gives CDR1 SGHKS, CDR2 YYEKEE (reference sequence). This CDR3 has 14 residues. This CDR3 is CASTWGQGFSPLHF. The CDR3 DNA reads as TGTGCCAGCACCTGGGGACAGGGCTTTTCACCCCTCCACTTT. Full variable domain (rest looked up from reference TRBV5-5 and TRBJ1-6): DAGVTQSPTHLIKTRGQQVTLRCSPISGHKSVSWYQQVLGQGPQFIFQYYEKEERGRGNFPDRFSARQFPNYSSELNVNALLLGDSALYLCASTWGQGFSPLHFGNGTRLTVT.

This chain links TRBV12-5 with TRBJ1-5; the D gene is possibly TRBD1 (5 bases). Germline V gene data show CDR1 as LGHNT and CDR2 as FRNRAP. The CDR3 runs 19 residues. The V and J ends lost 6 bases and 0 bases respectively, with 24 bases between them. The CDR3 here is CASGSPQATENYSNQPQHF. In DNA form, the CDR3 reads TGTGCTAGTGGCAGCCCACAGGCAACCGAAAATTATAGCAATCAGCCCCAGCATTTT.

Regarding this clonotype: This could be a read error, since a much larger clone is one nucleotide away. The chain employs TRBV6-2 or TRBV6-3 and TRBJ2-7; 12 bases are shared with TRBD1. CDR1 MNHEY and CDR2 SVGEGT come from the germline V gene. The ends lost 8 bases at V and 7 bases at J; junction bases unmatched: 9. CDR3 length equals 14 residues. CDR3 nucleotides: TGTGCCAGCGGGGGACAGGGGGCTTGGAATGAGCAGTACTTC. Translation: CASGGQGAWNEQYF.

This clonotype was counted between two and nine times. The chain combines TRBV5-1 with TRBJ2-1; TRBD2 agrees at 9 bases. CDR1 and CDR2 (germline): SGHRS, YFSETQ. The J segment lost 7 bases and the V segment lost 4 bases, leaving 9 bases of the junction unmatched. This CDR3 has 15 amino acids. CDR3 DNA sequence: TGCGCCAGCAGCCTGATAGCGGGGGACCCAAATGAGCAGTTCTTC. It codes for CASSLIAGDPNEQFF.

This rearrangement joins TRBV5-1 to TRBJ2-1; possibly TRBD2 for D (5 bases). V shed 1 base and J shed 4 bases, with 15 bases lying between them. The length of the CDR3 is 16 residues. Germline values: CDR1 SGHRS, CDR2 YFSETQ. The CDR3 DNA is TGCGCCAGCAGCTTGAACGGTCGGCGGGTATACAATGAGCAGTTCTTC. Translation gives CASSLNGRRVYNEQFF.